This T cell receptor beta chain is drawn from a study of PD-1 blockade in classical Hodgkin lymphoma (dated by TCRdb to 2019 to 2021). Study-level background: Nivolumab dosing was 3 mg/kg intravenously every 2 weeks, continuing until either disease progression or unacceptable toxicity. The study used TCR beta sequencing and CyTOF to define a peripheral blood immune signature of response to PD-1 blockade in classical Hodgkin lymphoma.

The Qiagen DNeasy kit was used to extract genomic DNA both from unsorted PBMCs and from the negatively selected CD4+ and CD8+ fractions. TCR beta CDR3 regions were amplified by immunoSEQ multiplex PCR using primers annealing to V and J segments. A synthetic immune receptor repertoire was used to minimize amplification bias, and any remaining bias was removed computationally after sequencing. On the authors' methods: Repertoire diversity was quantified as the Shannon entropy index using custom Python scripts. Unsorted, CD4+ and CD8+ repertoires were analyzed separately, except in combined analyses where CD4+ and CD8+ sequences were merged in silico. Clonal expansion was defined as a frequency increase of at least 2-fold after treatment compared with C1D1, and clones undetected at baseline were assigned a pseudocount of 0.5. Clones with 0 or 1 copy at C1D1 were defined as singleton clones, while clones with 2 or more copies were defined as non-singleton clones. Clones expanded in unsorted samples were labelled as CD4+, CD8+ or unknown by matching protein sequences in sorted samples from the same patient. Wilcoxon tests on paired samples were used to test diversity changes from C1D1 to C4D1. The immuneACCESS repertoire file appears here via TCRdb, limited to in-frame rearrangements. These files lack a portion of the clones; in checked studies, under half of the deficit traces to unresolved V genes, and the cause of the others is not known. V, J and clone size are those of that table, while D and trimming were read from the DNA. The sample table shows about 76,000 clones, and roughly 90% are seen once. The leading ten clones occupy approximately 22% of the sample.

As to this clone: Its cognate antigen has yet to be identified. Per-base qualities were not stored, and no clone one base away is much larger.

Inclusive of the bounding cysteine and phenylalanine, the CDR3 is 16 residues long. Only the CDR3 region is kept as DNA, spanning 48 bases read in frame from base 1. Trimming takes 6 bases off V and 3 bases off J; junction bases not matched to a gene: 11. CDR1 and CDR2 are drawn from the germline V gene: KGHSH, LQKENI. The sample's time point label is to be understood as: cycle 1 day 1 (C1D1), immediately before nivolumab initiation. Every trial patient had relapsed following autologous stem cell transplantation, and prior brentuximab vedotin exposure was what differed among cohorts A, B and C. The trial cohort included 50 to 60 patients with relapsed/refractory classical Hodgkin lymphoma, and each patient had a best overall response of complete response, partial response or progressive disease. In the multi-cohort phase II CheckMate 205 trial, trial patients received single-agent nivolumab. An independent review committee assessed best overall response by applying the 2007 International Working Group response criteria. Trial PBMCs were collected immediately before nivolumab initiation (C1D1) and during therapy at cycle 2 day 1 and cycle 4 day 1. Peripheral blood was collected in 8 mL Vacutainer Cell Preparation Tubes, from which PBMCs were isolated by centrifugation and then cryopreserved.

Paper-wide results and their limitations: Among trial patients, those achieving complete response had baseline diversity similar to that of newly diagnosed patients, while diversity was significantly lower in partial responders and progressors. Patients starting nivolumab less than 1 year after ASCT had lower diversity and were excluded from later analyses to avoid confounding by immune reconstitution. A significant rise by C4D1 was seen in CD4+ but not CD8+ TCR diversity (p=0.0027 vs p=0.16), with the rise being most apparent in complete responders (p=0.02). Baseline TCR diversity was reported to be lower in newly diagnosed patients than in healthy donors and to be lower still in relapsed/refractory patients. Only a single clinical trial cohort was studied, and what caused the repertoire differences, possibly disease activity or prior therapy, remained undefined.

This sequence originates from a human donor with classical Hodgkin lymphoma. The V gene is TRBV18 and the J gene is TRBJ2-7; 10 central nucleotides agree with TRBD2. The starting material was peripheral blood mononuclear cells (PBMCs), obtained at baseline. The CDR3 corresponds to CASSRPSGSAVYEQYF. The bases are TGTGCCAGCTCCCGGCCTAGCGGGAGCGCAGTCTACGAGCAGTACTTC.